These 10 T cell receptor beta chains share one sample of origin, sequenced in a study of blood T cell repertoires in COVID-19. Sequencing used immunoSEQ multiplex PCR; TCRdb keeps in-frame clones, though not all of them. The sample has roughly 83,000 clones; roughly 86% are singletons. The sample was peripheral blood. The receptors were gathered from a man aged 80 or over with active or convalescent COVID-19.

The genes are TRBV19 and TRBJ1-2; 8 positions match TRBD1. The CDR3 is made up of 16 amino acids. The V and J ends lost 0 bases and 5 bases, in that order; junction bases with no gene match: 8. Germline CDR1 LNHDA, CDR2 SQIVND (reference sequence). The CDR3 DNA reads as TGTGCCAGTAGTATAGATGGTGGACAGGGATTTTATGGCTACACCTTC. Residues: CASSIDGGQGFYGYTF.

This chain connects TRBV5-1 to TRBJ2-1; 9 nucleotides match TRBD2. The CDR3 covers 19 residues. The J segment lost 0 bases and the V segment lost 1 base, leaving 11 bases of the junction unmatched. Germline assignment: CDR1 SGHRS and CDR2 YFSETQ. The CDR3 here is CASSLKASGELSSYNEQFF. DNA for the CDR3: TGCGCCAGCAGCTTGAAGGCTAGCGGGGAACTGTCCTCCTACAATGAGCAGTTCTTC.

Here the CDR3 reads CASRFGTVRGSPLHF. The CDR3 coding sequence is TGTGCCAGCAGGTTTGGGACAGTGAGAGGTTCACCCCTCCACTTT. The chain carries TRBV7-2 and TRBJ1-6; 7 nucleotides agree with TRBD1. The V gene end was trimmed by 6 bases and the J gene end by 9 bases; junction bases not matched to a gene: 11. Germline V gene lookup returns CDR1 SGHTA and CDR2 FQGNSA. The CDR3 has 15 amino acids.

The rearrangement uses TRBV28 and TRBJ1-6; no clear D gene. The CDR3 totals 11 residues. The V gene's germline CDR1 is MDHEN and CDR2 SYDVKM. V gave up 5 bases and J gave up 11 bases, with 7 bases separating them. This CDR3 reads CASSDRAPLHF. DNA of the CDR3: TGTGCCAGCAGTGACCGGGCACCCCTCCACTTT.

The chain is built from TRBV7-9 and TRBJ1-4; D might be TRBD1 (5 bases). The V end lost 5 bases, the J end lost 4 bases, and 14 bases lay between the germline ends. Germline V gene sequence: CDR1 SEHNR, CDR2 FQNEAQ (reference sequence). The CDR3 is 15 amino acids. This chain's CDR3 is CASSPGGGINEKLFF. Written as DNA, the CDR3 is TGTGCCAGCAGCCCCGGGGGAGGGATTAATGAAAAACTGTTTTTT.

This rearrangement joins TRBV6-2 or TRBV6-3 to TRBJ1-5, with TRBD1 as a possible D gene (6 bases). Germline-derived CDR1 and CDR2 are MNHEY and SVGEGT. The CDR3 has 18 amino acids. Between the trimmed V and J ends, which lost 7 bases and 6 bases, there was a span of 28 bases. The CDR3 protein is CASTPPASGQGIVQPQHF. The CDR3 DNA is TGTGCCAGCACCCCACCTGCCTCCGGGCAGGGGATCGTTCAGCCCCAGCATTTT.

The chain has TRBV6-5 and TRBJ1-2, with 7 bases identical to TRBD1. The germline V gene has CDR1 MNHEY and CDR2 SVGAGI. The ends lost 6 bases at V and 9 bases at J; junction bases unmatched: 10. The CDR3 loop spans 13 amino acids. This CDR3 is CASSRQGRSRYTF. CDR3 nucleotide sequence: TGTGCCAGCAGCAGACAGGGACGTAGTCGCTACACCTTC.

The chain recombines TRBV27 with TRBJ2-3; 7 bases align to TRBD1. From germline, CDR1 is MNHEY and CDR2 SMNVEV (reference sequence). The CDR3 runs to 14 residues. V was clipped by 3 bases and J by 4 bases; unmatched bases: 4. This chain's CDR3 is CASSFRQGSDTQYF. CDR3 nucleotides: TGTGCCAGCAGTTTCAGACAGGGCTCAGATACGCAGTATTTT.

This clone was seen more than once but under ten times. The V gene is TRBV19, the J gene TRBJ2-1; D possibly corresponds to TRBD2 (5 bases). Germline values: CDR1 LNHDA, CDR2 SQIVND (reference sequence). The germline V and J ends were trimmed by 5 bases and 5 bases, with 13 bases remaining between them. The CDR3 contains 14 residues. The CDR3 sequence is CASSYPAGNNEQFF. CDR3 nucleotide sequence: TGTGCCAGTAGTTACCCCGCCGGGAACAATGAGCAGTTCTTC.

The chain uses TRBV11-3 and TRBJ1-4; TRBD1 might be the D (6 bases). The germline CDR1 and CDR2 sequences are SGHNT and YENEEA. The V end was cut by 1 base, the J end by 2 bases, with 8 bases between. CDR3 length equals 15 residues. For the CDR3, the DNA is TGTGCCAGCAGCTTAGCCAGGGGTACTAATGAAAAACTGTTTTTT. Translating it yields CASSLARGTNEKLFF.